A single sample is the source of the 24 T cell receptor beta chains below, sequenced in a study of glioma-infiltrating T cells. The iRepertoire nested amplicon-rescue multiplex PCR amplified TCR alpha and beta CDR3s from RNA. TCRdb recomputed calls from the multiplex PCR reads with MiXCR, one row per CDR3 protein. The sample has around 170,000 distinct CDR3 sequences; more than 35% are singletons. Sample: glioma tissue, nonneoplastic brain tissue, or PBMCs (not recorded which). Source of these receptors: a human donor with low-grade glioma or glioblastoma, undergoing nonglioma brain surgery, or in good health (not recorded which).

This clonotype was counted only a few times. V is TRBV3-1 and J is TRBJ2-2, with 8 bases identical to TRBD2. Trimming removed 5 bases from V and 4 bases from J; junction bases left unmatched: 6. This CDR3 has 15 amino acids. Germline assignment: CDR1 LGHDT and CDR2 YNNKEL (reference sequence). CDR3 protein: CASSDRLALTGELFF. CDR3 coding DNA: TGTGCCAGCAGCGACCGACTAGCGCTCACCGGGGAGCTGTTTTTT.

There are a few counts of this clonotype. A read error may produce the germline difference seen at one junction end. The chain links TRBV12-3 or TRBV12-4 to TRBJ2-5; D remains unclear. The CDR3 has 14 amino acids. CDR3 DNA sequence: TGTGCCAGCAATTTAGGCGTAGTCCAAGAGACCCAGTACTTC. It codes for CASNLGVVQETQYF.

Notes on this clonotype: A much more abundant neighbour one base away suggests this may be a read error. The V gene is TRBV28, the J gene TRBJ2-7; tentative D call: TRBD2 (7 bases). The germline V gene encodes CDR1 MDHEN and CDR2 SYDVKM. CDR3 length equals 15 residues. Trimming stripped 5 bases from V and 8 bases from J, with 22 bases between. The CDR3 coding sequence is TGTGCCAGCAGTCCCCGGGGGCGGGAGTGGTACAAGCAGTACTTC. Translating it yields CASSPRGREWYKQYF.

The chain recombines TRBV24-1 with TRBJ2-2, with no clear D. CDR1 and CDR2 (germline): KGHDR, SFDVKD. V lost 0 bases and J 1 base, leaving 14 bases between the germline ends. This CDR3 contains 18 residues. Written as DNA, the CDR3 is TGTGCCACCAGTGATTTGAAGCCCAGAGCTTGGAACACCGGGGAGCTGTTTTTT. This encodes CATSDLKPRAWNTGELFF.

Concerning this clonotype itself: Germline and junction disagree at one end, which may indicate a read error. The chain links TRBV7-2 to TRBJ2-3, with 8 bases matching TRBD1. Germline CDR1 reads SGHTA; CDR2 reads FQGNSA. CDR3 length: 14 amino acids. The CDR3 nucleotides read TGTGCCAGCAGCCGGGACAGGAGCACAGGTACGCAGTATTTT. As protein: CASSRDRSTGTQYF.

Notes on this clonotype: This may come from a read error, since a much larger clone is one base off. CDR3 region: CASKQGTANTGELFF. The CDR3 DNA reads TGTGCCAGCAAGCAAGGGACAGCGAACACCGGGGAGCTGTTTTTT. The chain couples TRBV6-1 to TRBJ2-2; 7 bases agree with TRBD1. The CDR3 contains 15 residues. CDR1 is MNHNS and CDR2 is SASEGT in the germline V gene. V was pared by 7 bases and J by 0 bases, with 5 bases of the junction left unmatched.

This clonotype was observed at least ten times. The V gene is TRBV7-2, the J gene TRBJ2-1; D is perhaps TRBD1 (6 bases). Germline V gene data show CDR1 as SGHTA and CDR2 as FQGNSA. The CDR3 has 15 residues. Trimming removed 6 bases at V and 4 bases at J, with 16 bases between. CDR3 region: CASRLGGGRYNEQFF. CDR3 bases: TGTGCCAGCAGGCTGGGTGGGGGCAGGTACAATGAGCAGTTCTTC. Together with reference TRBV7-2 and TRBJ2-1, the CDR3 gives the full variable domain: GAGVSQSPSNKVTEKGKDVELRCDPISGHTALYWYRQSLGQGLEFLIYFQGNSAPDKSGLPSDRFSAERTGGSVSTLTIQRTQQEDSAVYLCASRLGGGRYNEQFFGPGTRLTVL.

About this clonotype itself: The germline gene is not matched at one end of the junction; a read error may be the cause. The genes are TRBV4-1 and TRBJ2-1; D could derive from TRBD1 or TRBD2 (5 bases each). The CDR3 runs 16 residues. The germline CDR1 and CDR2 sequences are MGHRA and YSYEKL. CDR3 nucleotide sequence: TGCGCCAGCAGCGAAGATCCGGGGCTCTCCTACAATGAGCAGTTCTTC. Translating gives CASSEDPGLSYNEQFF.

This clonotype was recorded at least ten times. The rearrangement joins TRBV28 to TRBJ1-1; TRBD1 matches at 8 bases. The CDR3 totals 14 residues. The V and J ends lost 4 bases and 7 bases, in that order; junction bases with no gene match: 8. The germline gives CDR1 MDHEN, CDR2 SYDVKM. This CDR3 is CASSSAGTGVEAFF. The CDR3 nucleotides are TGTGCCAGCAGTTCGGCCGGGACAGGAGTTGAAGCTTTCTTT. The variable domain in full, completed from reference TRBV28 and TRBJ1-1, reads DVKVTQSSRYLVKRTGEKVFLECVQDMDHENMFWYRQDPGLGLRLIYFSYDVKMKEKGDIPEGYSVSREKKERFSLILESASTNQTSMYLCASSSAGTGVEAFFGQGTRLTVV.

The chain couples TRBV12-3 or TRBV12-4 to TRBJ2-5, with D maybe TRBD1 (5 bases). The V end lost 6 bases, the J end lost 4 bases, and 12 bases lay between the germline ends. CDR3 size: 13 residues. CDR3 coding DNA: TGTGCCAGCAGCAGAGACAGATTAGAGACCCAGTACTTC. As protein: CASSRDRLETQYF.

A word on this clonotype: A clone one base away is much larger, so this may be a read error. J is TRBJ2-7 and V is TRBV4-1; D remains unclear. The germline CDR1 and CDR2 sequences are MGHRA and YSYEKL. CDR3 length: 14 amino acids. Trimming took 4 bases from V and 2 from J, leaving 12 bases between them. DNA of the CDR3: TGCGCCAGCAGCCTGGCAGTAACCCCCTACGAGCAGTACTTC. It codes for CASSLAVTPYEQYF.

The J gene is TRBJ2-1, the V gene TRBV5-4, with D possibly being TRBD1 (7 bases). V was clipped by 5 bases and J by 3 bases, with 18 bases between them. The CDR3 sequence is 16 residues long. Germline V gene sequence: CDR1 SGHNT, CDR2 YYREEE (reference sequence). As DNA, the CDR3 is TGTGCCAGCAGTTCGCGGGGACAGACATTCTACAATGAGCAGTTCTTC. Its protein is CASSSRGQTFYNEQFF.

On this clonotype itself: Given a much more abundant clone one base away, this may be a read error. The rearrangement links TRBV28 to TRBJ2-5; D is uncertain. The CDR3 runs 13 residues. Germline CDR1 reads MDHEN; CDR2 reads SYDVKM. The CDR3 bases are TGTGCCAGCAGTAAGGCAGACCAAGATACCCAGTACTTC. It translates to CASSKADQDTQYF. Filled out from reference TRBV28 and TRBJ2-5, the complete variable domain reads DVKVTQSSRYLVKRTGEKVFLECVQDMDHENMFWYRQDPGLGLRLIYFSYDVKMKEKGDIPEGYSVSREKKERFSLILESASTNQTSMYLCASSKADQDTQYFGPGTRLLVL.

This clonotype was counted ten times or more. This rearrangement joins TRBV6-1 to TRBJ2-7; TRBD2 might be the D (5 bases). Trimming left V 5 bases short and J 7 bases short, with 12 bases between. Germline CDR1 MNHNS, CDR2 SASEGT. The CDR3 has 12 residues. As DNA, the CDR3 is TGTGCCAGCAGTCCGGGGATCGGGGAGCAGTACTTC. It yields the protein CASSPGIGEQYF.

The gene calls are TRBV29-1 and TRBJ2-1; the match to TRBD2 covers 8 bases. Losses at the gene ends were 3 bases for V and 10 bases for J; bases not matched to a gene: 11. This CDR3 has 14 residues. From germline, CDR1 is SQVTM and CDR2 ANQGSEA. The CDR3 loop reads CSVDSGLGPQEQFF. For the CDR3, the DNA is TGCAGCGTTGACTCGGGACTAGGTCCGCAAGAGCAGTTCTTC.

This clonotype was picked up many times. The chain is built from TRBV28 and TRBJ1-5; tentatively, D is TRBD1 (5 bases). V was shortened by 10 bases and J by 0 bases, with 7 bases between the two germline ends. CDR1 MDHEN and CDR2 SYDVKM come from the germline V gene. The CDR3 contains 12 residues. The CDR3 is CATRVSNQPQHF. CDR3 DNA sequence: TGTGCCACCAGGGTTAGCAATCAGCCCCAGCATTTT.

The rearrangement uses TRBV6-1 and TRBJ2-6; D is perhaps TRBD2 (5 bases). There are 17 residues in the CDR3. V was trimmed by 7 bases and J by 2 bases, leaving 18 bases between them. Germline V gene sequence: CDR1 MNHNS, CDR2 SASEGT. The CDR3 loop is CASIRSGGNPGANVLTF. The CDR3 DNA is TGTGCCAGCATCCGGAGTGGAGGTAACCCTGGGGCCAACGTCCTGACTTTC.

Concerning this clonotype: The germline gene is not matched at one end of the junction; a read error may be the cause. The chain combines TRBV28 with TRBJ1-5; no clear D. This CDR3 has 14 amino acids. From germline, CDR1 is MDHEN and CDR2 SYDVKM. The CDR3 region has the DNA TGTGCCAGGAGTTTGGCCGGGATCGGGCGGCCCCAGCATTTT. It is translated as CARSLAGIGRPQHF. The entire variable domain, with the rest obtained from reference TRBV28 and TRBJ1-5, is as follows: DVKVTQSSRYLVKRTGEKVFLECVQDMDHENMFWYRQDPGLGLRLIYFSYDVKMKEKGDIPEGYSVSREKKERFSLILESASTNQTSMYLCARSLAGIGRPQHFGDGTRLSIL.

V usage is TRBV7-6 and J usage is TRBJ2-1; D is possibly TRBD1 or TRBD2 (5 bases each). The CDR3 runs to 14 residues. CDR1 and CDR2 from the germline V gene are SGHVS and FNYEAQ. V was trimmed by 5 bases and J by 9 bases, leaving 17 bases between them. The CDR3 sequence is CASSRAGSLGEQFF. For the CDR3, the DNA is TGTGCCAGCAGCCGAGCAGGGAGTCTGGGTGAGCAGTTCTTC.

This chain links TRBV29-1 with TRBJ2-5; D is perhaps TRBD1 or TRBD2 (5 bases each). Trimming stripped 7 bases from V and 4 bases from J, with 16 bases between. Germline CDR1 and CDR2: SQVTM and ANQGSEA. This CDR3 region has 13 residues. The CDR3 DNA reads as TGCAGCGCTTATACTTCGAGGGGAGAGACCCAGTACTTC. It translates to CSAYTSRGETQYF.

J is TRBJ2-1 and V is TRBV3-1; D remains ambiguous. The CDR3 loop spans 15 amino acids. V dropped 4 bases and J dropped 3 bases, with 13 bases sitting between them. CDR1 is LGHDT and CDR2 is YNNKEL in the germline V gene (reference sequence). The DNA for the CDR3 is TGTGCCAGCAGCCTGTCCCGCCCGCGCTACAATGAGCAGTTCTTC. Its protein product is CASSLSRPRYNEQFF.

This clonotype was seen ten or more times. The chain joins TRBV28 to TRBJ2-1; D not resolved. This CDR3 spans 13 amino acids. Germline CDR1 is MDHEN and CDR2 is SYDVKM. The germline V and J ends were trimmed by 8 bases and 4 bases, with 12 bases remaining between them. In DNA form, the CDR3 reads TGTGCCAGCGGCTACTCCCGTTACAATGAGCAGTTCTTC. Translated, it gives CASGYSRYNEQFF.

J is TRBJ1-1 and V is TRBV29-1; TRBD1 is a possible D gene (5 bases). Germline loops: CDR1 SQVTM, CDR2 ANQGSEA. CDR3 length equals 12 residues. Trimming pared 4 bases from V and 3 bases from J, leaving 9 bases between. The CDR3 here is CSVVQGDTEAFF. CDR3 bases: TGCAGCGTTGTGCAGGGCGACACTGAAGCTTTCTTT.

This clonotype was detected only a few times. The gene calls are TRBV10-3 and TRBJ2-1; D call uncertain. The CDR3 spans 12 residues. V was clipped by 8 bases and J by 5 bases, with 10 bases between them. From germline, CDR1 is ENHRY and CDR2 SYGVKD. The CDR3 protein is CAILGINNEQFF. In nucleotides, the CDR3 is TGTGCCATCCTCGGCATAAACAATGAGCAGTTCTTC.